This paragraph covers one T cell receptor (beta chain) sequence. Assay: immunoSEQ multiplex PCR; the TCRdb copy retains only in-frame clones and omits some. The sample has around 34,000 clones, roughly nine tenths seen once. The data belong to a study of OX40 agonist ivuxolimab in advanced cancers. The CDR3 runs 15 residues. CDR1 is MNHNY and CDR2 is SVGAGI in the germline V gene (reference sequence). Trimming stripped 6 bases from V and 3 bases from J, with 17 bases between. The material sequenced was CD4+ or CD8+ T cells sorted from blood, taken in a trial of the OX40 agonist ivuxolimab. The V gene is TRBV6-6, the J gene TRBJ1-2; perhaps TRBD1 as D (5 bases). The receptor was derived from an adult with an advanced solid tumor such as melanoma, head and neck, liver or kidney cancer. This CDR3 is CASSPSWGEHYGYTF. For the CDR3, the DNA is TGTGCCAGCAGCCCGAGCTGGGGGGAGCACTATGGCTACACCTTC.